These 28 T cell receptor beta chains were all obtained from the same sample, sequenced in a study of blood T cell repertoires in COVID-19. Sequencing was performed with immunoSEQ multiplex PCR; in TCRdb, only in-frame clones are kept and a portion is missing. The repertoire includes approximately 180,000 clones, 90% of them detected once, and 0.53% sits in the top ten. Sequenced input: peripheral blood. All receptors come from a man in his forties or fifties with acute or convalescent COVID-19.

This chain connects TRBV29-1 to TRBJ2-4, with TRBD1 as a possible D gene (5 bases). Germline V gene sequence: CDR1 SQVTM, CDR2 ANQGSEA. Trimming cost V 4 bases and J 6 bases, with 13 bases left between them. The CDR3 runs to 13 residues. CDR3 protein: CSVVATAGNIQYF. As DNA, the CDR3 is TGCAGCGTTGTGGCGACAGCCGGAAACATTCAGTACTTC.

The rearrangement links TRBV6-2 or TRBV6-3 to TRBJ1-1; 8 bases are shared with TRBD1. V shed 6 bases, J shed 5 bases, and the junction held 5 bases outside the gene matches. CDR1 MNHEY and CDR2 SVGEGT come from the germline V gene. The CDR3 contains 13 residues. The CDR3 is CASSLDRATEAFF. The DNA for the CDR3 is TGTGCCAGCAGCCTGGACAGGGCTACTGAAGCTTTCTTT.

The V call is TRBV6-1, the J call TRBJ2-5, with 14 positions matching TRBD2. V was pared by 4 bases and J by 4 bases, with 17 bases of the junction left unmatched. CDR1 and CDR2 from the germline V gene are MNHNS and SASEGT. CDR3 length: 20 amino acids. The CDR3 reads CASSGLGRGTSGSNGETQYF. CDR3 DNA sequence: TGTGCCAGCAGTGGCCTAGGACGGGGGACTAGCGGGAGCAATGGAGAGACCCAGTACTTC.

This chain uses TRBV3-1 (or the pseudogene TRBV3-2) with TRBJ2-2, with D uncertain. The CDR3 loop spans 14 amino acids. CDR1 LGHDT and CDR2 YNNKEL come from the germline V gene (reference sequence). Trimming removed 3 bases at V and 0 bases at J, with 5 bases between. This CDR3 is CASSQHTNTGELFF. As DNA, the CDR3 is TGTGCCAGCAGCCAGCACACGAACACCGGGGAGCTGTTTTTT.

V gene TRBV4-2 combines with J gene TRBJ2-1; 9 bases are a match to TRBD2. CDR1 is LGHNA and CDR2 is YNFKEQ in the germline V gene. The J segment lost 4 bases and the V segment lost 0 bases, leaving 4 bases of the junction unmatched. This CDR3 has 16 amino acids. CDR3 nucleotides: TGTGCCAGCAGCCAAGAGGCGGGAGGGCCGTACAATGAGCAGTTCTTC. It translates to CASSQEAGGPYNEQFF.

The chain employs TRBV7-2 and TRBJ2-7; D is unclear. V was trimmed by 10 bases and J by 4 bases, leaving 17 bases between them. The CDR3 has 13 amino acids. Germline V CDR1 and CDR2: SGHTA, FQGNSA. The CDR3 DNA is TGTGCCATCTATTCTAGGCACCCTTACGAGCAGTACGTC. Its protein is CAIYSRHPYEQYV.

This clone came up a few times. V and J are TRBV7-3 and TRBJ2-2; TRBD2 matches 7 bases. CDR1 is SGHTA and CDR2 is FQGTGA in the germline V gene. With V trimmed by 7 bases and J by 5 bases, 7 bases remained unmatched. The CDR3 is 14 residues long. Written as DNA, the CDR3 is TGTGCCAGCACTGGCAGGCGGGGGACCGGGGAGCTGTTTTTT. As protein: CASTGRRGTGELFF.

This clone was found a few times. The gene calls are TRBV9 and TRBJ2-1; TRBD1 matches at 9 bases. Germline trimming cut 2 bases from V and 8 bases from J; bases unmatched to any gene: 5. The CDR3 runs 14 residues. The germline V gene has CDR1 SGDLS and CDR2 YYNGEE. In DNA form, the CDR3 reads TGTGCCAGCAGCGTGGACACAGGGGGCTATGAGCAGTTCTTC. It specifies CASSVDTGGYEQFF. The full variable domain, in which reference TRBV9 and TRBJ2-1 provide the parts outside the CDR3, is DSGVTQTPKHLITATGQRVTLRCSPRSGDLSVYWYQQSLDQGLQFLIQYYNGEERAKGNILERFSAQQFPDLHSELNLSSLELGDSALYFCASSVDTGGYEQFFGPGTRLTVL.

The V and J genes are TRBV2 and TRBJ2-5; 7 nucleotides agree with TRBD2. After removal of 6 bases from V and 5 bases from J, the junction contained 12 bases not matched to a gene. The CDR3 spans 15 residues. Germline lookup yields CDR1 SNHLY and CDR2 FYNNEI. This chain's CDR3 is CASRGNSGAGETQYF. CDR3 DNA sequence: TGTGCCAGCAGGGGAAACAGCGGGGCGGGGGAGACCCAGTACTTC. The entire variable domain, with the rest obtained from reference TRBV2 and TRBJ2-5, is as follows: EPEVTQTPSHQVTQMGQEVILRCVPISNHLYFYWYRQILGQKVEFLVSFYNNEISEKSEIFDDQFSVERPDGSNFTLKIRSTKLEDSAMYFCASRGNSGAGETQYFGPGTRLLVL.

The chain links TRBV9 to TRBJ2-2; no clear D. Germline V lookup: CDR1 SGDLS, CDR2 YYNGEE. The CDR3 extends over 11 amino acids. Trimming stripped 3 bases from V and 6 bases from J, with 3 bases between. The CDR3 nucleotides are TGTGCCAGCAGCGCGGCCGGGGAGCTGTTTTTT. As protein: CASSAAGELFF.

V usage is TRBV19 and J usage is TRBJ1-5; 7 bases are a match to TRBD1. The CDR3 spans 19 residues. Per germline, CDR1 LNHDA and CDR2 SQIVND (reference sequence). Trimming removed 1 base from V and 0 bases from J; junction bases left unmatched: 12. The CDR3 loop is CASSIAPRQGSFSNQPQHF. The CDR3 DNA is TGTGCCAGTAGTATAGCCCCGCGACAGGGATCCTTTAGCAATCAGCCCCAGCATTTT.

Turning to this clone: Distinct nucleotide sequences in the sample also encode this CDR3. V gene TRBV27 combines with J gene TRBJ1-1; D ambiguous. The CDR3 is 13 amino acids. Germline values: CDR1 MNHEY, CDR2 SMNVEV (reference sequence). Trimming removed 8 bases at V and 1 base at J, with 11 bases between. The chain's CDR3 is CASSLARNTEAFF. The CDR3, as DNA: TGTGCCAGCTCCCTTGCCAGGAACACTGAAGCTTTCTTT.

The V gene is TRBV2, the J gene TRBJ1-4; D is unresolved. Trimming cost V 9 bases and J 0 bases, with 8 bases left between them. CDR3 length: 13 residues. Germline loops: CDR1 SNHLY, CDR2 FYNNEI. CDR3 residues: CASRTATNEKLFF. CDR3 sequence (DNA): TGTGCCAGTAGGACTGCAACTAATGAAAAACTGTTTTTT.

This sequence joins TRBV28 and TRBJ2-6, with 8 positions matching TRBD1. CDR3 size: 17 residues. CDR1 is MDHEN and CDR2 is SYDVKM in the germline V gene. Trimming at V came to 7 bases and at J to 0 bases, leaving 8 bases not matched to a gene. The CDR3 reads CASTPTGATSGANVLTF. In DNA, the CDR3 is TGTGCCAGCACTCCGACAGGGGCTACCTCTGGGGCCAACGTCCTGACTTTC.

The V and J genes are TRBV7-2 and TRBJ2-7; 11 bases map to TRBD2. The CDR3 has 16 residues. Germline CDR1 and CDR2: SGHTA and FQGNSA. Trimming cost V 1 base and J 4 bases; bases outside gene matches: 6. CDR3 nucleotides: TGTGCCAGCAGCTTAGGTGGTAGCGGGAGGGGGTACGAGCAGTACTTC. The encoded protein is CASSLGGSGRGYEQYF.

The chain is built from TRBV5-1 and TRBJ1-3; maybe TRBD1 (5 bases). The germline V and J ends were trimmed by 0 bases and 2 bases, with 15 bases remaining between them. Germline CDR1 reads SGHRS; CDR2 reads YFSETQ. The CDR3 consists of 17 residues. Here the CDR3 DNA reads TGCGCCAGCAGCTTGGCGGGAGGGGATCAGGCTGGAAACACCATATATTTT. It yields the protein CASSLAGGDQAGNTIYF. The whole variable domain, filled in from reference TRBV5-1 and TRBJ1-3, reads KAGVTQTPRYLIKTRGQQVTLSCSPISGHRSVSWYQQTPGQGLQFLFEYFSETQRNKGNFPGRFSGRQFSNSRSEMNVSTLELGDSALYLCASSLAGGDQAGNTIYFGEGSWLTVV.

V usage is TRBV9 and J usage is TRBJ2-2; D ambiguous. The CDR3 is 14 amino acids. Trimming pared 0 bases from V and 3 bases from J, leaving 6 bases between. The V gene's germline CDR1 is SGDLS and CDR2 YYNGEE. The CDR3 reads CASSVGRDTGELFF. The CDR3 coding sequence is TGTGCCAGCAGCGTAGGCCGGGACACCGGGGAGCTGTTTTTT.

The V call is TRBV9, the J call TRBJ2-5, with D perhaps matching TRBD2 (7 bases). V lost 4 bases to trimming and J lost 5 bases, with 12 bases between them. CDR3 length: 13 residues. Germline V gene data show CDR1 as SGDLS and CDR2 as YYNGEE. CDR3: CASSRGARETQYF. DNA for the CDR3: TGTGCCAGCAGCCGGGGGGCTCGGGAGACCCAGTACTTC.

For the CDR3, the DNA is TGTGCCAGCACCATCAAGACAGGTTCTTACGAGCAGTACTTC. As protein: CASTIKTGSYEQYF. The chain recombines TRBV27 with TRBJ2-7; TRBD1 is a possible D gene (6 bases). V lost 7 bases and J 4 bases, leaving 17 bases between the germline ends. The CDR3 is 14 amino acids. Looked up from germline, CDR1 is MNHEY and CDR2 is SMNVEV (reference sequence).

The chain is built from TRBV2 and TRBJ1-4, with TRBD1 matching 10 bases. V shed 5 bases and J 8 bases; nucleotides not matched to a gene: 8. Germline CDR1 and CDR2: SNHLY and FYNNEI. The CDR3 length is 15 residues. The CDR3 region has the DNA TGTGCCAGCAGTACGACAGGGGGCAGGAACGAAAAACTGTTTTTT. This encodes CASSTTGGRNEKLFF.

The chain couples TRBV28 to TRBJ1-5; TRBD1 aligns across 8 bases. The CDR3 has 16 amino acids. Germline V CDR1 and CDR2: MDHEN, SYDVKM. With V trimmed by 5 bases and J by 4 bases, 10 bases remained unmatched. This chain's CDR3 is CASSIRQGAQNQPQHF. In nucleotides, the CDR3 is TGTGCCAGCAGTATAAGGCAGGGGGCCCAGAATCAGCCCCAGCATTTT.

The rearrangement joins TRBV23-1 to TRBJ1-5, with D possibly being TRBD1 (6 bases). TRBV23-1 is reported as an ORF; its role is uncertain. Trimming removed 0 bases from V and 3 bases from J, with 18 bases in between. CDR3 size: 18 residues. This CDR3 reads CASSQSRSLQGNNQPQHF. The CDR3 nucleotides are TGCGCCAGCAGTCAATCGAGAAGCCTACAGGGAAACAATCAGCCCCAGCATTTT.

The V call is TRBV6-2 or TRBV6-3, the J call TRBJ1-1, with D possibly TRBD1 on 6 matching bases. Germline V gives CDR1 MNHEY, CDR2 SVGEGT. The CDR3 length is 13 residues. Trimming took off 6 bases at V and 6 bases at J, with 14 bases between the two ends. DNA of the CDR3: TGTGCCAGCAGGCCTACAGGGAGGGCTGAAGCTTTCTTT. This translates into CASRPTGRAEAFF.

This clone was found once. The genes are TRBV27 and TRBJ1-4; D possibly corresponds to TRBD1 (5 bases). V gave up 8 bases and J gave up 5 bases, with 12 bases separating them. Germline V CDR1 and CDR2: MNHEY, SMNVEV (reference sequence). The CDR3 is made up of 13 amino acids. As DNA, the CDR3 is TGTGCCAGCCGAGGGGACTACAATGAAAAACTGTTTTTT. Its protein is CASRGDYNEKLFF.

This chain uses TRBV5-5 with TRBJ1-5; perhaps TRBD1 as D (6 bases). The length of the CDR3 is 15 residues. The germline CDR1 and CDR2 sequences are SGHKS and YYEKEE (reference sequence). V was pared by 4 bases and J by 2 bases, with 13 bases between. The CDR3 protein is CASSTSGVRNQPQHF. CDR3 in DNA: TGTGCCAGCAGCACATCAGGGGTCCGCAATCAGCCCCAGCATTTT.

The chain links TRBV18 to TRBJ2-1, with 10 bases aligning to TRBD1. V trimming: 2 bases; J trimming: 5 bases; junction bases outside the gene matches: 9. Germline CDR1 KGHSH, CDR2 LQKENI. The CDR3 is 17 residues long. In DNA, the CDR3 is TGTGCCAGCTCACCAGCAGTTGCGGGACAGGGGAACAATGAGCAGTTCTTC. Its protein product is CASSPAVAGQGNNEQFF.

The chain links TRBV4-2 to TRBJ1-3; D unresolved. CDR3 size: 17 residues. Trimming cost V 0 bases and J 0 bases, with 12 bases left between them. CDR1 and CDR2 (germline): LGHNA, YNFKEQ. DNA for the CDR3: TGTGCCAGCAGCCAAGATCCGGGCACTAGCTCTGGAAACACCATATATTTT. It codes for CASSQDPGTSSGNTIYF.

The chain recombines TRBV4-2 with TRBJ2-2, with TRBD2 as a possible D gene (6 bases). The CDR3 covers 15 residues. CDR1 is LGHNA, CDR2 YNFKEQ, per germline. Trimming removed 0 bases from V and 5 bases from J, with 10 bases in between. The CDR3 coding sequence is TGTGCCAGCAGCCAAGAGACTAGTCTTACCGGGGAGCTGTTTTTT. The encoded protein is CASSQETSLTGELFF.